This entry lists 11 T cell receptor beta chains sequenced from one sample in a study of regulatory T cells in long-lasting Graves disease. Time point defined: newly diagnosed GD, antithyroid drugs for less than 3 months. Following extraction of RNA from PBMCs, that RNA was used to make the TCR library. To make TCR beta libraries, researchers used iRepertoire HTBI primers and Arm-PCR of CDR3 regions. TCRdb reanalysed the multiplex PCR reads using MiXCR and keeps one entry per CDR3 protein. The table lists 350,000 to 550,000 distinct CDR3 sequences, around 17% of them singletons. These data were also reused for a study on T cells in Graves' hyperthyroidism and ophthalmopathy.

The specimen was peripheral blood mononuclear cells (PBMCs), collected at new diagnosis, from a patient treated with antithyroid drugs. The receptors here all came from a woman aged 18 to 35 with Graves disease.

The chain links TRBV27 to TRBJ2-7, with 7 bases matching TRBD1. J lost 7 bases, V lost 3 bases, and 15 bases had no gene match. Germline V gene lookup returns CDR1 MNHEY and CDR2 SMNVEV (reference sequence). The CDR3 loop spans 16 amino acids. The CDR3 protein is CASSFFRDRARGEQYF. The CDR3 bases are TGTGCCAGCAGTTTTTTTCGAGACAGGGCCCGCGGTGAGCAGTACTTC.

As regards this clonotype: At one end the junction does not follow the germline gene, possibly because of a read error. The CDR3 coding sequence is TGCAGTGCCACGGGGGGGGCCAAAAACATTGAGTACTTC. Its protein is CSATGGAKNIEYF. The chain employs TRBV20-1 and TRBJ2-4; 8 bases match TRBD2. CDR1 and CDR2 from the germline V gene are DFQATT and SNEGSKA (reference sequence). The CDR3 has 13 residues.

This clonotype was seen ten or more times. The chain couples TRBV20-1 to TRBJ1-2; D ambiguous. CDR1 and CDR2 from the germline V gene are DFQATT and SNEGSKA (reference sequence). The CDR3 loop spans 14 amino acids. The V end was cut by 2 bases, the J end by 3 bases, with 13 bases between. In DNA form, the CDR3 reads TGCAGTGCTAGAACCCCGGACGGACACTATGGCTACACCTTC. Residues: CSARTPDGHYGYTF.

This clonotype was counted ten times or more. The CDR3 protein is CASRLTGKDGYTF. CDR3 sequence (DNA): TGTGCCAGCAGGCTGACAGGGAAGGATGGCTACACCTTC. This rearrangement joins TRBV28 to TRBJ1-2, with 7 bases aligning to TRBD1. Germline V gene lookup returns CDR1 MDHEN and CDR2 SYDVKM. This CDR3 has 13 amino acids. After removal of 6 bases from V and 6 bases from J, the junction contained 7 bases not matched to a gene.

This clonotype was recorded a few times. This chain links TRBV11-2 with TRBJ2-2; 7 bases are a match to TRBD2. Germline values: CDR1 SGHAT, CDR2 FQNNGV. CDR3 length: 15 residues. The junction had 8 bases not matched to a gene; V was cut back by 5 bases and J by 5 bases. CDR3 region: CASSPGLVSTGELFF. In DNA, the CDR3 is TGTGCCAGCAGCCCAGGACTAGTGTCGACCGGGGAGCTGTTTTTT.

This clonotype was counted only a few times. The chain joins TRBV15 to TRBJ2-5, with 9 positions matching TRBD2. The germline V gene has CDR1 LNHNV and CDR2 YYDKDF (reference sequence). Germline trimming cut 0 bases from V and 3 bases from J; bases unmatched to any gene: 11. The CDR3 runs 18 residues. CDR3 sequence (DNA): TGTGCCACCAGCAGAGACAAGGGGACTAGCTACTTAGAAGAGACCCAGTACTTC. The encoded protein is CATSRDKGTSYLEETQYF.

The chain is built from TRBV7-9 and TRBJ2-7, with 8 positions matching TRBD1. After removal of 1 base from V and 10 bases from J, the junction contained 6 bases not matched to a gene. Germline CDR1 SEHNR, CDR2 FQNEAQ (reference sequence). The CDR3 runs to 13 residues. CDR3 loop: CASSLEDRAVQYF. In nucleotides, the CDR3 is TGTGCCAGCAGCTTAGAGGACAGGGCAGTTCAGTACTTC.

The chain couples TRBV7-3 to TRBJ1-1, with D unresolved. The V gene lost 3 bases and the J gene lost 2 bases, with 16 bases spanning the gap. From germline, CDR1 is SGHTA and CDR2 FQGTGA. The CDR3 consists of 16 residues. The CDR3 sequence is CASSFRQFTPNTEAFF. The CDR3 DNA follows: TGTGCCAGCAGCTTCCGCCAATTCACACCCAACACTGAAGCTTTCTTT. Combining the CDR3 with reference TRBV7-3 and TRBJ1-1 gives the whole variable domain GAGVSQTPSNKVTEKGKYVELRCDPISGHTALYWYRQSLGQGPEFLIYFQGTGAADDSGLPNDRFFAVRPEGSVSTLKIQRTERGDSAVYLCASSFRQFTPNTEAFFGQGTRLTVV.

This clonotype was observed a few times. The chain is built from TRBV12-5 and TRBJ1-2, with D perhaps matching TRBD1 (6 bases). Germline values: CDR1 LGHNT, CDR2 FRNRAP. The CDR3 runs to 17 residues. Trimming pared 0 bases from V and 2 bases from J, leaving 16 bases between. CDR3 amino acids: CASGLVGAPNRNYGYTF. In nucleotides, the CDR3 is TGTGCTAGTGGTTTGGTGGGGGCTCCTAATCGAAACTATGGCTACACCTTC.

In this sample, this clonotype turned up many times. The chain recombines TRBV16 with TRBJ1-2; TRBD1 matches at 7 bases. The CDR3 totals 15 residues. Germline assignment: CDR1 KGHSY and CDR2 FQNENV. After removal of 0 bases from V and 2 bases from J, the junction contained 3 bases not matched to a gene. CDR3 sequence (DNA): TGTGCCAGCAGCCAATCGACAGGGTTAAACTATGGCTACACCTTC. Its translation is CASSQSTGLNYGYTF. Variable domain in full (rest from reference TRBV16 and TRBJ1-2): GEEVAQTPKHLVRGEGQKAKLYCAPIKGHSYVFWYQQVLKNEFKFLISFQNENVFDETGMPKERFSAKCLPNSPCSLEIQATKLEDSAVYFCASSQSTGLNYGYTFGSGTRLTVV.

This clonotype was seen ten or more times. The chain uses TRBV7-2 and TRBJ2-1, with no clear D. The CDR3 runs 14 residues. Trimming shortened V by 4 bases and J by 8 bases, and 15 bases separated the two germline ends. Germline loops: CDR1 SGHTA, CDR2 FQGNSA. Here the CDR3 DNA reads TGTGCCAGCAGCTCCTCGACTGGACGGTATGAGCAGTTCTTC. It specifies CASSSSTGRYEQFF.